Below are 30 T cell receptor beta chains sequenced from a single sample in a study of post-analysis software for immune sequencing data. Study observations and caveats: Patients carried 4 or 5 TRBV segments more frequently than controls did, and TRBV5-6, TRBV5-1 and TRBV20-1 were among them.

Prepared TCR beta cDNA libraries contained unique molecular identifiers. TCRdb re-analysed the PCR reads in MiXCR, keeping a single row per CDR3 protein. The data show 750,000 to 950,000 distinct CDR3 sequences, 53% seen once. No antigen has been assigned to these receptors. Sequenced sample: blood. The source of these receptors is a girl aged 10-17 years with multiple sclerosis.

This clonotype turned up a few times. The rearrangement joins TRBV20-1 to TRBJ2-7; D is possibly TRBD2 (6 bases). V lost 0 bases and J lost 6, with 12 bases in between. Germline V gene lookup returns CDR1 DFQATT and CDR2 SNEGSKA (reference sequence). This CDR3 region has 13 residues. The CDR3 loop is CSAREYPEGEQYF. CDR3 nucleotides: TGCAGTGCTAGAGAGTACCCGGAGGGCGAGCAGTACTTC.

The chain has TRBV20-1 and TRBJ2-3; D remains unclear. The V gene lost 0 bases and the J gene lost 6 bases, with 13 bases spanning the gap. Germline-derived CDR1 and CDR2 are DFQATT and SNEGSKA (reference sequence). This CDR3 is built from 14 residues. CDR3 bases: TGCAGTGCTAGAGATAGTCCAGCCGGGGATACGCAGTATTTT. Its translation is CSARDSPAGDTQYF.

This chain joins TRBV20-1 and TRBJ2-7; no clear D gene. Trimming took off 5 bases at V and 1 base at J, with 9 bases between the two ends. Germline lookup yields CDR1 DFQATT and CDR2 SNEGSKA (reference sequence). The CDR3 is 12 amino acids. CDR3 DNA: TGCAGTGCTTCCGGACCATCCTACGAGCAGTACTTC. Protein sequence: CSASGPSYEQYF.

A remark on this clonotype: The junction departs from germline at one end; a sequencing error may be responsible. The chain joins TRBV7-9 to TRBJ2-1; 7 bases map to TRBD2. Germline V gene lookup returns CDR1 SEHNR and CDR2 FQNEAQ (reference sequence). CDR3 length equals 12 residues. Here the CDR3 DNA reads TGTGCCAACAGCTTAGCGGGCAGTCCAAAGTTCTTC. Protein: CANSLAGSPKFF.

This chain links TRBV7-6 with TRBJ2-1; TRBD2 matches at 12 bases. Trimming removed 0 bases from V and 7 bases from J; junction bases left unmatched: 7. The germline gives CDR1 SGHVS, CDR2 FNYEAQ. The CDR3 is made up of 17 amino acids. The CDR3 DNA reads TGTGCCAGCAGCTTAGCCCAGGGGACTAGCGGGTTGAATGAGCAGTTCTTC. Its translation is CASSLAQGTSGLNEQFF.

The CDR3: CASSQGRDGVYEQYF. The CDR3 region has the DNA TGCGCCAGCAGCCAAGGAAGGGACGGAGTCTACGAGCAGTACTTC. The chain employs TRBV4-1 and TRBJ2-7; either TRBD1 or TRBD2 may fit D (5 bases each). Trimming cost V 1 base and J 3 bases, with 13 bases left between them. The CDR3 totals 15 residues. CDR1 is MGHRA, CDR2 YSYEKL, per germline.

The chain links TRBV5-1 to TRBJ1-1, with D possibly TRBD1 on 6 matching bases. The CDR3 loop spans 15 amino acids. Germline CDR1 and CDR2: SGHRS and YFSETQ. V gave up 0 bases and J gave up 1 base, with 10 bases separating them. For the CDR3, the DNA is TGCGCCAGCAGCTTGGAGGGACACCCGAACACTGAAGCTTTCTTT. This sequence encodes CASSLEGHPNTEAFF.

The CDR3 DNA sequence: TGCAGCACCCAAGGGGCAGGGACAGGGTCCCGTGAAGCTTTCTTT. It translates to CSTQGAGTGSREAFF. The chain joins TRBV29-1 to TRBJ1-1; 9 nucleotides agree with TRBD1. The ends lost 8 bases at V and 7 bases at J; junction bases unmatched: 17. This CDR3 spans 15 amino acids. Looked up from germline, CDR1 is SQVTM and CDR2 is ANQGSEA.

This chain joins TRBV20-1 and TRBJ2-7; D is ambiguous. Trimming took off 0 bases at V and 0 bases at J, with 12 bases between the two ends. Germline-derived CDR1 and CDR2 are DFQATT and SNEGSKA (reference sequence). The length of the CDR3 is 15 residues. CDR3 amino acids: CSARDPEISSYEQYF. CDR3 nucleotide sequence: TGCAGTGCTAGAGATCCGGAGATTAGCTCCTACGAGCAGTACTTC.

The V call is TRBV6-1, the J call TRBJ2-3; TRBD2 agrees at 8 bases. The CDR3 length is 17 residues. Looked up from germline, CDR1 is MNHNS and CDR2 is SASEGT. After removal of 3 bases from V and 5 bases from J, the junction contained 13 bases not matched to a gene. Here the CDR3 DNA reads TGTGCCAGCAGTGAGATTTACGGGAGGGCTTCTCAAGATACGCAGTATTTT. This encodes CASSEIYGRASQDTQYF.

The chain's CDR3 is CASSLTGTTANTEAFF. The CDR3 nucleotides read TGTGCCAGCAGCTTGACAGGAACGACCGCGAACACTGAAGCTTTCTTT. V is TRBV7-3 and J is TRBJ1-1; D possibly corresponds to TRBD1 (6 bases). The CDR3 consists of 16 residues. The germline gives CDR1 SGHTA, CDR2 FQGTGA. Trimming removed 3 bases at V and 1 base at J, with 15 bases between.

To note about this clonotype: A junction boundary mismatches the germline segment, possibly from a read error. V usage is TRBV7-7 and J usage is TRBJ2-3; D not resolved. Germline V gene sequence: CDR1 SSHAT, CDR2 FNYEAQ (reference sequence). The CDR3 is 13 amino acids. In DNA, the CDR3 is TGTGCTAGCAGCGCCTTCGAGGCCTATACGCAGTATTTT. Amino acids: CASSAFEAYTQYF.

This sequence joins TRBV3-1 and TRBJ1-1; D gene unclear. Germline V gene sequence: CDR1 LGHDT, CDR2 YNNKEL (reference sequence). Trimming took off 0 bases at V and 3 bases at J, with 14 bases between the two ends. CDR3 length: 16 residues. The DNA of the CDR3 is TGTGCCAGCAGCCAAGACATAGGGAGTTGGGACACTGAAGCTTTCTTT. Translating it yields CASSQDIGSWDTEAFF.

This rearrangement joins TRBV5-1 to TRBJ2-3; TRBD2 agrees at 10 bases. Germline V CDR1 and CDR2: SGHRS, YFSETQ. Trimming cost V 0 bases and J 2 bases; bases outside gene matches: 6. This CDR3 is built from 17 residues. This CDR3 reads CASSLGRTSGNTDTQYF. The CDR3 bases are TGCGCCAGCAGCTTGGGACGCACTAGCGGGAACACAGATACGCAGTATTTT.

The chain links TRBV25-1 to TRBJ1-1; TRBD1 aligns across 9 bases. The V gene end was trimmed by 7 bases and the J gene end by 2 bases; junction bases not matched to a gene: 5. Per germline, CDR1 MGHDK and CDR2 SYGVNS. CDR3 length: 14 amino acids. CDR3: CASTHRGRNTEAFF. Here the CDR3 DNA reads TGTGCCAGCACCCACAGGGGGCGCAACACTGAAGCTTTCTTT.

The V and J genes are TRBV9 and TRBJ2-1; 10 bases agree with TRBD2. The V gene end was trimmed by 1 base and the J gene end by 7 bases; junction bases not matched to a gene: 8. The germline V gene encodes CDR1 SGDLS and CDR2 YYNGEE. This CDR3 has 16 residues. The CDR3: CASSVSSGRTSNEQFF. Here the CDR3 DNA reads TGTGCCAGCAGCGTAAGTAGCGGGAGGACATCGAATGAGCAGTTCTTC.

This clonotype was counted only a few times. V is TRBV5-6 and J is TRBJ2-7; 7 bases are shared with TRBD1. The CDR3 sequence is 15 residues long. Trimming took 0 bases from V and 1 from J; bases not matched to a gene: 4. CDR1 SGHDT and CDR2 YYEEEE come from the germline V gene. Here the CDR3 reads CASSLGTGVSYEQYF. In DNA, the CDR3 is TGTGCCAGCAGCTTGGGGACAGGAGTATCCTACGAGCAGTACTTC.

This clonotype was seen more than once but under ten times. The DNA of the CDR3 is TGCGCCAGCAGCCCTGGGCCCACAGGGGCGGACGCAGATACGCAGTATTTT. Protein product: CASSPGPTGADADTQYF. The chain joins TRBV4-1 to TRBJ2-3, with 7 bases identical to TRBD1. V shed 4 bases, J shed 4 bases, and the junction held 14 bases outside the gene matches. This CDR3 spans 17 amino acids. Per the germline V gene, CDR1 is MGHRA and CDR2 is YSYEKL.

The rearrangement uses TRBV12-3 or TRBV12-4 and TRBJ2-5; 7 bases fit TRBD1. Trimming took 5 bases from V and 5 from J; bases not matched to a gene: 11. The CDR3 has 15 amino acids. The CDR3 is CASSPGTATKETQYF. CDR3 nucleotides: TGTGCCAGCAGTCCGGGGACAGCCACCAAGGAGACCCAGTACTTC.

This sequence joins TRBV20-1 and TRBJ1-2, with D unresolved. Germline V CDR1 and CDR2: DFQATT, SNEGSKA (reference sequence). This CDR3 has 13 amino acids. V lost 1 base, J lost 1 base, and 7 bases lay in between. CDR3 loop: CSARAPYNYGYTF. The CDR3 DNA is TGCAGTGCTAGAGCTCCATATAACTATGGCTACACCTTC.

This clonotype was picked up a small number of times. V gene TRBV20-1 combines with J gene TRBJ2-5, with TRBD2 as a possible D gene (5 bases). From germline, CDR1 is DFQATT and CDR2 SNEGSKA (reference sequence). The V end lost 6 bases, the J end lost 4 bases, and 12 bases lay between the germline ends. The CDR3 consists of 12 residues. The CDR3 loop is CSAETAGETQYF. Here the CDR3 DNA reads TGCAGTGCGGAAACGGCGGGAGAGACCCAGTACTTC.

V gene TRBV6-6 combines with J gene TRBJ2-5; TRBD2 matches 7 bases. The CDR3 sequence is 15 residues long. V was pared by 6 bases and J by 1 base, with 8 bases of the junction left unmatched. Germline V CDR1 and CDR2: MNHNY, SVGAGI (reference sequence). CDR3 in amino acids: CASRHLGEGQETQYF. The DNA for the CDR3 is TGTGCCAGCAGGCACCTAGGGGAGGGCCAAGAGACCCAGTACTTC.

V is TRBV29-1 and J is TRBJ2-1, with 8 bases aligning to TRBD2. Germline trimming cut 6 bases from V and 8 bases from J; bases unmatched to any gene: 9. CDR3 size: 13 residues. Per the germline V gene, CDR1 is SQVTM and CDR2 is ANQGSEA. CDR3 sequence (DNA): TGCAGCGTGGGAGGGACGACTAGCGATGAGCAGTTCTTC. It codes for CSVGGTTSDEQFF.

This chain links TRBV11-2 with TRBJ2-4; a weak D match, TRBD2 (7 bases). Trimming cost V 5 bases and J 14 bases, with 22 bases left between them. The CDR3 spans 14 residues. CDR1 and CDR2 (germline): SGHAT, FQNNGV. The CDR3 loop reads CASSTRADRSGEYF. In DNA, the CDR3 is TGTGCCAGCAGCACTAGGGCCGACAGGAGCGGGGAGTACTTC.

The J gene is TRBJ2-7, the V gene TRBV20-1, with 10 bases lining up with TRBD1. This CDR3 has 14 residues. V was pared by 6 bases and J by 9 bases, with 14 bases of the junction left unmatched. CDR1 DFQATT and CDR2 SNEGSKA come from the germline V gene (reference sequence). The CDR3 DNA reads as TGCAGTGCCAATCGGGACAGGGGAGGCGGTTTGCAGTACTTC. The encoded protein is CSANRDRGGGLQYF.

This clonotype was seen a handful of times. DNA for the CDR3: TGTGCCATCAGTGATCCGGGACTCCTGCATGGTGGCTACACCTTC. This encodes CAISDPGLLHGGYTF. The rearrangement uses TRBV10-3 and TRBJ1-2, with D possibly TRBD1 on 5 matching bases. The V end was cut by 3 bases, the J end by 7 bases, with 18 bases between. The CDR3 consists of 15 residues. Germline CDR1 reads ENHRY; CDR2 reads SYGVKD.

Concerning this clonotype: Compared with germline, one end of the junction differs, possibly owing to a read error. The chain recombines TRBV7-8 with TRBJ2-1; 7 nucleotides match TRBD1. The CDR3 has 15 amino acids. The germline V gene encodes CDR1 SGHVS and CDR2 FQNEAQ. The CDR3 DNA follows: TGTGCCGGCAGCCCCGACAGGGTCTCCTACAATGAGCAGTTCTTC. This gives the protein CAGSPDRVSYNEQFF.

The V gene is TRBV27, the J gene TRBJ1-2; D is unclear. CDR3 size: 15 residues. Germline V CDR1 and CDR2: MNHEY, SMNVEV (reference sequence). V lost 1 base, J lost 3 bases, and 12 bases lay in between. The CDR3 reads CASSLLSGRDYGYTF. As DNA, the CDR3 is TGTGCCAGCAGTTTATTATCAGGAAGGGACTATGGCTACACCTTC.

V usage is TRBV29-1 and J usage is TRBJ1-1; D gene uncertain. V shed 4 bases and J shed 3 bases, with 15 bases lying between them. The germline V gene encodes CDR1 SQVTM and CDR2 ANQGSEA. There are 14 residues in the CDR3. As DNA, the CDR3 is TGCAGCGTTGGAAATAGTAAAAGCCACACTGAAGCTTTCTTT. Amino acid sequence: CSVGNSKSHTEAFF.

The V gene is TRBV12-3 or TRBV12-4, the J gene TRBJ2-6; D may be TRBD1 (5 bases). The CDR3 is 16 residues long. V shed 2 bases and J shed 2 bases, with 10 bases lying between them. CDR3 nucleotide sequence: TGTGCCAGCAGTTTACAGGGTCCCCCTGGGGCCAACGTCCTGACTTTC. It encodes CASSLQGPPGANVLTF.